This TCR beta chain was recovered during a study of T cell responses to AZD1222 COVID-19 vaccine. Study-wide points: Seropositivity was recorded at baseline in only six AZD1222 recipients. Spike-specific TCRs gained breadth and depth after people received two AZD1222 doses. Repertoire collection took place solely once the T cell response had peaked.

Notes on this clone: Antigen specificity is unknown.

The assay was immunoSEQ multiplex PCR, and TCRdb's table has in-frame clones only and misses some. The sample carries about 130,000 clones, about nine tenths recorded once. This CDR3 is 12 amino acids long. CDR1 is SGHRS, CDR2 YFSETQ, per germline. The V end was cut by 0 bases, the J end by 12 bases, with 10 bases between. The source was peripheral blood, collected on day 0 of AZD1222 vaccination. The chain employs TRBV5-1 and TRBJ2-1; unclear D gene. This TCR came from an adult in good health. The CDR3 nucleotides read TGCGCCAGCAGCTTGGTAAGTGGGCGGCAGTTCTTC. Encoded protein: CASSLVSGRQFF.